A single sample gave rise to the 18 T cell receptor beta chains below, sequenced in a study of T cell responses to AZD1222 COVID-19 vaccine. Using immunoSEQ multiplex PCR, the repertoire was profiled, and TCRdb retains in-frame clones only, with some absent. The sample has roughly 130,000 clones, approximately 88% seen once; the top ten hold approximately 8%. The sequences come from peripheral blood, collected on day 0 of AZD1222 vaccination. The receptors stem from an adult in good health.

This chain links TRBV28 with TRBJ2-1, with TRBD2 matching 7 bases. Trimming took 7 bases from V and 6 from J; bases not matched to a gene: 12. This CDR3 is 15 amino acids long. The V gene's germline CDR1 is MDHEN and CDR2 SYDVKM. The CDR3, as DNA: TGTGCCAGCATTGGGGGGGGATCGGTCACCAATGAGCAGTTCTTC. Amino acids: CASIGGGSVTNEQFF.

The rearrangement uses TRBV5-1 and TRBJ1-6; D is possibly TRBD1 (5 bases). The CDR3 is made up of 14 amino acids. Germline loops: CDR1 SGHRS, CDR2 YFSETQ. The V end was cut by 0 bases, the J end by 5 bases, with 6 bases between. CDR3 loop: CASSLEGNNSPLHF. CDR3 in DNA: TGCGCCAGCAGCTTGGAGGGGAATAATTCACCCCTCCACTTT.

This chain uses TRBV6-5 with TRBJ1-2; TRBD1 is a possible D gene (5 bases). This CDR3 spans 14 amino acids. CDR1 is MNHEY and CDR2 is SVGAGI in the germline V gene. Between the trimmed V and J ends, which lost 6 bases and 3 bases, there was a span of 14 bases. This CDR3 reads CASSDGGLDYGYTF. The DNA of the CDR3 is TGTGCCAGCAGCGATGGGGGTTTAGACTATGGCTACACCTTC.

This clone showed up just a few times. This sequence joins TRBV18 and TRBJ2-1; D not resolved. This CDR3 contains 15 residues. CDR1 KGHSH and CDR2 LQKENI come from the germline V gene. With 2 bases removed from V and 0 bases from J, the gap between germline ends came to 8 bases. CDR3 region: CASSPDLFSYNEQFF. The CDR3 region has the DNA TGTGCCAGCTCACCAGACCTATTCTCCTACAATGAGCAGTTCTTC.

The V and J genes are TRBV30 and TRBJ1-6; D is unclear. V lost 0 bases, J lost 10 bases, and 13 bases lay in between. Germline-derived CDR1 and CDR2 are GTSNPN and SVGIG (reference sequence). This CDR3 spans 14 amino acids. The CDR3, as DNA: TGTGCCTGGAGTGTAATGGCAGAAGGGTCACCCCTCCACTTT. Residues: CAWSVMAEGSPLHF.

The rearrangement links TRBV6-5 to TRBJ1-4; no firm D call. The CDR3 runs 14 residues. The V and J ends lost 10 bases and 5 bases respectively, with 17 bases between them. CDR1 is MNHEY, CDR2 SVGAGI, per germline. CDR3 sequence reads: CAITGTGYNEKLFF. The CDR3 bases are TGTGCCATCACGGGCACCGGATACAATGAAAAACTGTTTTTT.

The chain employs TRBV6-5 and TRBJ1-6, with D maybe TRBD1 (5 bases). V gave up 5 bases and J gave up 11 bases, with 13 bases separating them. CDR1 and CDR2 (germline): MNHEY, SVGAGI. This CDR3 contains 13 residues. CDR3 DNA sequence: TGTGCCAGCAGTAAGGCCCGAGGGGCACCCCTCCACTTT. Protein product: CASSKARGAPLHF.

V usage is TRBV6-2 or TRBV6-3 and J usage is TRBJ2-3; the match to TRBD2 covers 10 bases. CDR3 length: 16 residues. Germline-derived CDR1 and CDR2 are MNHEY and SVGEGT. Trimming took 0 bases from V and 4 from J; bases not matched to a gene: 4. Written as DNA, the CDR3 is TGTGCCAGCAGTTACTCTGGACTAGCGGTGCCAGATACGCAGTATTTT. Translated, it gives CASSYSGLAVPDTQYF.

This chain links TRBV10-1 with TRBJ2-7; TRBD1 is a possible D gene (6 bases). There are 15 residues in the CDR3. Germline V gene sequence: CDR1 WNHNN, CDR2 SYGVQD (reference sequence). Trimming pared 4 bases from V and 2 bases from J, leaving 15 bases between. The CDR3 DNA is TGCGCCAGCAGTGGGACGGGACAAACTCCCTACGAGCAGTACTTC. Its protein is CASSGTGQTPYEQYF.

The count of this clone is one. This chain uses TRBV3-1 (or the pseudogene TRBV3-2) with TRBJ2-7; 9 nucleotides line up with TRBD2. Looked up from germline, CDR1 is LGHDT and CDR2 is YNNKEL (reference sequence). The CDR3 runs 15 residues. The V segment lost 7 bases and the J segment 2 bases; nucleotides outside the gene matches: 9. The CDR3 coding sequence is TGTGCCAGCACCGCTAGCGGGAAGGGTGCCTACGAGCAGTACTTC. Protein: CASTASGKGAYEQYF.

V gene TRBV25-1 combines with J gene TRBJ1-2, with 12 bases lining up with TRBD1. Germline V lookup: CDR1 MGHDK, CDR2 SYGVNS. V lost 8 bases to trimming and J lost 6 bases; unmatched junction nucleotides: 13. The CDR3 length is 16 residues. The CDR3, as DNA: TGTGCCAGCTCATTCACCGGGACAGGGGGCGCGAATGGCTACACCTTC. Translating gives CASSFTGTGGANGYTF.

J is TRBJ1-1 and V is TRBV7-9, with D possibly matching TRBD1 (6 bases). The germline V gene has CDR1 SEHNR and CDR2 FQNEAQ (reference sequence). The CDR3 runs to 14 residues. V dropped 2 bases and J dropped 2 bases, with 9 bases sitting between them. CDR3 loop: CASSLTGPNTEAFF. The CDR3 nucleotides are TGTGCCAGCAGCTTAACAGGGCCTAACACTGAAGCTTTCTTT.

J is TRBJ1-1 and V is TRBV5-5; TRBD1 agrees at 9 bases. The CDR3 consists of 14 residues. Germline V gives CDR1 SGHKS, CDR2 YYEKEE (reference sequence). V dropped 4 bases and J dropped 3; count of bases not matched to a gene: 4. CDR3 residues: CASSRGQGHTEAFF. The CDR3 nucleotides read TGTGCCAGCAGCCGGGGACAGGGTCACACTGAAGCTTTCTTT.

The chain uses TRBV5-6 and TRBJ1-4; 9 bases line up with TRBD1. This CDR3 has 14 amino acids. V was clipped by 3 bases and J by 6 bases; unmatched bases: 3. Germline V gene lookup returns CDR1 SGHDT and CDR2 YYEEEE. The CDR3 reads CASSSGQGHEKLFF. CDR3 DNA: TGTGCCAGCAGCTCCGGACAGGGGCATGAAAAACTGTTTTTT.

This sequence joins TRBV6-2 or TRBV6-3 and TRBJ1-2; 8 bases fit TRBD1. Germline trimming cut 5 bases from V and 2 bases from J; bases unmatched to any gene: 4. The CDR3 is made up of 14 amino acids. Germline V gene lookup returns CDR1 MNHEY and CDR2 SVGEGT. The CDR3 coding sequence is TGTGCCAGCAGTCGGGACAGGAGAAACTATGGCTACACCTTC. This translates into CASSRDRRNYGYTF.

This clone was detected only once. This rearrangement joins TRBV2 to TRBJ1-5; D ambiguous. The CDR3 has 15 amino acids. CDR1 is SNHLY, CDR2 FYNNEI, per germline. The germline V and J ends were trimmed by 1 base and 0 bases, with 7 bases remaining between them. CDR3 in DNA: TGTGCCAGCAGTGAAGGGGCCCCTAGCAATCAGCCCCAGCATTTT. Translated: CASSEGAPSNQPQHF.

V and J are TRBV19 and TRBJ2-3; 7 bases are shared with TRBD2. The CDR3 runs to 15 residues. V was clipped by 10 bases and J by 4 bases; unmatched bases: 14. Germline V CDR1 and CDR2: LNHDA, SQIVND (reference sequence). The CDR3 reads CATSRTSVFADTQYF. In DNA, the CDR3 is TGTGCCACATCCCGGACTAGTGTTTTCGCAGATACGCAGTATTTT.

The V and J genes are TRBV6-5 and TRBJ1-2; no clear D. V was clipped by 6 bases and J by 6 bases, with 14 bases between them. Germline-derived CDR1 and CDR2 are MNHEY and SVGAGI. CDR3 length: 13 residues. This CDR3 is CASRAHLQNGYTF. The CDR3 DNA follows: TGTGCCAGCAGAGCTCACCTACAGAATGGCTACACCTTC.